The present T cell receptor beta chain was sequenced within a study of blood T cell repertoires in COVID-19. Study-level background: Collection of acute and convalescent COVID-19 samples took place in the United States, Italy and Spain. Nucleic acid was either cDNA or gDNA, and it came from T cells, B-cell-depleted T cells, or PBMCs.

The V gene's germline CDR1 is GTSNPN and CDR2 SVGIG (reference sequence). J was trimmed by 4 bases and V by 5 bases; bases with no gene match: 8. CDR3 size: 14 residues. TCRdb's copy holds only in-frame clones and misses some; the assay was immunoSEQ multiplex PCR. The table has approximately 170,000 clones, roughly 80% seen once. The TCR originated in a woman aged 45-65 years with acute or convalescent COVID-19. The material sequenced was peripheral blood. The V call is TRBV30, the J call TRBJ2-1, with 7 bases identical to TRBD1. In DNA, the CDR3 is TGTGCCTGGGAGACAGGGCCCGGGTACAATGAGCAGTTCTTC. Its protein product is CAWETGPGYNEQFF. The variable domain in full, with the rest retrieved from reference TRBV30 and TRBJ2-1, is SQTIHQWPATLVQPVGSPLSLECTVEGTSNPNLYWYRQAAGRGLQLLFYSVGIGQISSEVPQNLSASRPQDRQFILSSKKLLLSDSGFYLCAWETGPGYNEQFFGPGTRLTVL.